The text below deals with one TCR beta chain. Its antigen remains unidentified. This CDR3 region has 14 residues. The data are from a study of beta chain features in type 1 diabetes. Whole-study results and caveats: When Type 1 diabetes patients were examined, their TCRB CDR3s proved moderately but significantly shorter in all four CD4+ subsets. Reduced insertions and increased deletions marked VDJ junctions in type 1 diabetes patients.

Expressed TCRB transcripts were sequenced after all isolated RNA was converted to cDNA. The assay was immunoSEQ multiplex PCR, and TCRdb's table has in-frame clones only and misses some. The sample has hundreds of thousands of clones, roughly 15% seen once. CD45RO/CCR7/CD25/CD127/CD95/CD27 sorting isolated CD4+ naive, central memory, regulatory and stem cell-like memory cells. This receptor was taken from a man between 18 and 35 years old with type 1 diabetes. The chain is built from TRBV1 and TRBJ2-4; the DNA was not compared with TRBD2, the D call given in the table. TRBV1 is labeled a pseudogene. Specimen: naive CD4+ T cells from blood. CDR3 nucleotide sequence: TGCACCAGCAGCCCGCTAGTAGCCAAAAACATTCAGTACTTC. It codes for CTSSPLVAKNIQYF.